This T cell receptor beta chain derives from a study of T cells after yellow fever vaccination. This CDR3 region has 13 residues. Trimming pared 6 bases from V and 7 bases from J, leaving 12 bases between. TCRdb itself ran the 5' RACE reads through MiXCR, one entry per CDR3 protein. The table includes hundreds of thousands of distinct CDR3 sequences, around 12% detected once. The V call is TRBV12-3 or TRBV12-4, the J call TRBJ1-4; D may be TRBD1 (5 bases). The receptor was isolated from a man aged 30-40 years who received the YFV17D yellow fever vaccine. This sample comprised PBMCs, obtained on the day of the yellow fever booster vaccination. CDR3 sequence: CASSIWGGEKLFF. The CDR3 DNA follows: TGTGCCAGCAGCATCTGGGGGGGTGAAAAACTGTTTTTT.